This T cell receptor (beta chain) comes out of a study of vaccination and CD4 T cells after COVID-19. This clonotype showed up just a few times. Its matching antigen is unknown. Sequenced with the Oncomine TCR Beta short-read assay was DNA taken from cultured CD4+ T cells. The authors extracted genomic DNA from cultured CD4+ T cells. TCRdb called the PCR reads again in MiXCR, with one record for every CDR3 protein. The sample consists of 7,000 to 8,500 distinct CDR3 sequences, more than 45% of them appearing once. From germline, CDR1 is SGHRS and CDR2 YFSETQ. The germline V and J ends were trimmed by 6 bases and 5 bases, with 11 bases remaining between them. The CDR3 totals 12 residues. As for treatment: roughly ten-day PBMC culture with coronavirus spike peptide pools or control peptides (ViraFEST assay). It was before the COVID-19 pandemic (2011-2018) that the unexposed donor's CD4+ T cells were collected.

Sequencing was performed on CD4+ T cells from blood, cultured in vitro. The TCR originated in a human donor in good health. This chain connects TRBV5-1 to TRBJ2-5, with a possible D match to TRBD2 (6 bases). Here the CDR3 DNA reads TGCGCCAGCATGGAGGGCAGGGAGACCCAGTACTTC. It encodes CASMEGRETQYF. The entire variable domain, with the rest obtained from reference TRBV5-1 and TRBJ2-5, is as follows: KAGVTQTPRYLIKTRGQQVTLSCSPISGHRSVSWYQQTPGQGLQFLFEYFSETQRNKGNFPGRFSGRQFSNSRSEMNVSTLELGDSALYLCASMEGRETQYFGPGTRLLVL.